This T cell receptor (beta chain) is from a study of CD8+ T cells in alopecia areata. Study-wide points: It was lesional scalp, especially alopecia totalis/universalis, that showed higher clonality than normal scalp. Throughout tofacitinib, many expanded lesional clones continued to persist in scalp and blood.

In the case of this clone: Its antigen is not identified.

Germline V gene sequence: CDR1 SGHRS, CDR2 YFSETQ. This CDR3 is 13 amino acids long. V was clipped by 1 base and J by 7 bases; unmatched bases: 2. Extraction and reverse transcription of RNA yielded cDNA as the sequencing template. TCRdb's table, derived via immunoSEQ multiplex PCR, lists solely in-frame clones and lacks some. The data show around 210,000 clones, with about three fifths seen just once and about 4.2% held by the top ten. Treatment indicated: oral pan-JAK inhibitor, 5-10 mg twice daily. Peripheral blood, together with lesional scalp punch biopsies, was collected from alopecia areata patients.

Sample: CD4+ T cells sorted from blood, taken at week 4, from a patient treated with tofacitinib. This TCR came from a human donor with alopecia areata. J is TRBJ2-4 and V is TRBV5-1, with 7 bases identical to TRBD1. CDR3 nucleotides: TGCGCCAGCAGCTTGCTACAGGGGAACATTCAGTACTTC. This encodes CASSLLQGNIQYF.